The entry below gives a single T cell receptor (beta chain) sequence along with its context. The antigen remains unidentified. The conserved closing phenylalanine or tryptophan is absent in this CDR3, likely reflecting a read error. The CDR3 covers 13 residues. The V end was cut by 3 bases, the J end by 6 bases, with 9 bases between. The record originates from a study of T-cell reconstitution after alpha-beta-depleted transplantation in children. Study outcomes and limitations: Once a year had passed after transplant, T-cell counts and diversity came mostly from newly produced T cells.

A library of TCRbeta sequences, prepared with unique molecular identifiers, was generated. Using its own MiXCR run on the PCR reads, TCRdb lists one record per CDR3 protein. This table has about 250,000 distinct CDR3 sequences, roughly 25% appearing once. This chain uses TRBV12-3 or TRBV12-4 with TRBJ1-5, with D possibly being TRBD1 (5 bases). This sample comprised PBMCs, mostly from graft donor cells, obtained 360 days after TCRalphabeta/CD19-depleted stem cell transplant. This TCR was recovered from a female patient younger than 10 who had a stem cell transplant for congenital amegakaryocytic thrombocytopenia, so the T cells may come from the graft donor. Here the CDR3 DNA reads TGTGCCAGCAGTTTTTCCGGGGGTCAGCCCCAGCATGTT. Translation: CASSFSGGQPQHV.